One TCR beta chain is described in this entry. Its antigen is undetermined. This entry is derived from a study of T cells in localized non-small cell lung cancer. The study, taken as a whole, reports: As only one tumor region underwent sequencing, heterogeneity remains possible.

Assay: immunoSEQ multiplex PCR; the TCRdb copy retains only in-frame clones and omits some. The sample holds some 35,000 clones, roughly 92% seen once. Specimen: peripheral blood, collected before any cancer treatment. This clonotype was obtained from a female donor of 60 years or more with stage I lung adenocarcinoma.

The CDR3 DNA reads as TGCGCCAGCAGTGAGTCGGGTAGGGAAAAACTGTTTTTT. Its translation: CASSESGREKLFF. This chain uses TRBV10-1 with TRBJ1-4, with D unresolved. V gave up 0 bases and J gave up 8 bases, with 7 bases separating them. CDR1 WNHNN and CDR2 SYGVQD come from the germline V gene (reference sequence). This CDR3 contains 13 residues.